This T cell receptor (beta chain) was identified in a study of CD8+CD57+ T cells in acquired aplastic anemia. Sequencing was done on patients that had shown CD8+CD57+ cell expansion by flow cytometry. In this sample, this clonotype turned up a few times. Its target is unknown. Study-level results: Patients were compared with controls for CD8+ Simpson's diversity, and no significant difference emerged.

Investigators profiled TCR beta VDJ and CDR3 from genomic DNA template. MiXCR, run by TCRdb on the reads, gives a single entry per CDR3 protein. The table has hundreds of thousands of distinct CDR3 sequences, under 40% seen once. Germline CDR1 is KGHSH and CDR2 is LQKENI. CDR3 length: 14 amino acids. The germline V and J ends were trimmed by 6 bases and 5 bases, with 16 bases remaining between them. The clonotype comes from a human donor with aplastic anemia. Source material: sorted CD4+, CD8+, or CD8+CD57+ T cells (not recorded which) from PBMCs. The chain employs TRBV18 and TRBJ1-2, with a weak D call TRBD1 (6 bases). CDR3 sequence reads: CASSGTLTAYGYTF. As DNA, the CDR3 is TGTGCCAGCTCGGGGACACTTACGGCTTATGGCTACACCTTC.